This T cell receptor beta chain comes out of a study of Ad26.COV2.S vaccination and SARS-CoV-2 variants. The CDR3 runs to 13 residues. CDR1 and CDR2 (germline): SQVTM, ANQGSEA. Trimming removed 6 bases from V and 3 bases from J, with 14 bases in between. Treatment noted: over 15 received Ad26.COV2.S at low or high dose, single or two shots; about five received placebo; per-sample allocation not given. Sampling was done on day 63 after the first vaccine or placebo injection. Clones were read by immunoSEQ multiplex PCR, and TCRdb kept only the in-frame ones, dropping some. The profile shows approximately 480,000 clones, around 88% of them singletons.

This TCR came from a person between 18 and 65 years old who received the Ad26.COV2.S COVID-19 vaccine or a placebo. The chain carries TRBV29-1 and TRBJ1-2, with D maybe TRBD1 (6 bases). The sequencing here drew on peripheral blood, taken in a trial of Ad26.COV2.S vaccine versus placebo. The CDR3 loop reads CSVALRGDYGYTF. The CDR3 DNA sequence: TGCAGCGTCGCTCTAAGGGGGGACTATGGCTACACCTTC.